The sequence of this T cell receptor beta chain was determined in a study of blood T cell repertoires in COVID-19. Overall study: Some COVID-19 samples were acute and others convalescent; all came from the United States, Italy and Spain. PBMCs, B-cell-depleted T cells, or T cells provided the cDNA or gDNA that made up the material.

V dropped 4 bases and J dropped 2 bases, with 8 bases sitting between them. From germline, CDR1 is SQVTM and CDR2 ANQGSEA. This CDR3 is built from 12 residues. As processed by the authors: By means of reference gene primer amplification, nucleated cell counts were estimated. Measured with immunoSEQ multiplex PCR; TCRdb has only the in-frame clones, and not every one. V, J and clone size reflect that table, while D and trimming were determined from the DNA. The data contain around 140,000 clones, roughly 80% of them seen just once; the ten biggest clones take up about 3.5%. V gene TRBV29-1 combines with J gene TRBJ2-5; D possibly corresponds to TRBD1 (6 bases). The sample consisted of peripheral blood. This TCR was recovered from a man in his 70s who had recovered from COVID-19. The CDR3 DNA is TGCAGCGTTGCCCAGGGGCAAGAGACCCAGTACTTC. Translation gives CSVAQGQETQYF. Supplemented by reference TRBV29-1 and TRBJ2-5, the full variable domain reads SAVISQKPSRDICQRGTSLTIQCQVDSQVTMMFWYRQQPGQSLTLIATANQGSEATYESGFVIDKFPISRPNLTFSTLTVSNMSPEDSSIYLCSVAQGQETQYFGPGTRLLVL.